This T cell receptor beta chain was captured by sequencing in a study of shared clonotypes between healthy human individuals. The authors loaded around 190 ng DNA, about 30,000 T cell genomes, into sorted-subset replicate PCRs. Only in-frame clones appear in the TCRdb table, and some are missing; sequencing was by immunoSEQ multiplex PCR. Among about 2.4 million clones listed, 93% were seen once. With V trimmed by 3 bases and J by 8 bases, 4 bases remained unmatched. Looked up from germline, CDR1 is SGDLS and CDR2 is YYNGEE. The CDR3 consists of 15 residues. Overall study results and limits: The donor pool, a small one, limited the genetic and exposure-history diversity represented. The expectation was that sequencing depth would affect clonotype sharing among donors. Generation of non-shared clonotypes was less probable than generation of clonotypes shared by all four donors.

As concerns this clone: Its antigen is still unknown.

Sequencing used naive CD4+ T cells from PBMCs. Subset described: CD45RA+ positively selected. The sequence came from a man between 18 and 35 years old in good health. Some clones in this sample may be carry-over from other donors' samples. The J gene is TRBJ1-6, the V gene TRBV9, with TRBD1 matching over 11 bases. This CDR3 reads CASSAGQGEYSPLHF. CDR3 in DNA: TGTGCCAGCAGCGCGGGACAGGGGGAATATTCACCCCTCCACTTT.